The 14 T cell receptor beta chains below all came from one sample that was sequenced in a study of response to subunit inactivated influenza vaccine (dated by TCRdb to the late 2010s). Library creation used RT-PCR. Reads for this sample came from an Illumina HiSeq 2500. In TCRdb, the public reads were trimmed at Q25 with fastp and aligned with MiXCR, with productive beta chains retained. Under each unique CDR3 protein, matching rows form one entry showing the most common genes and DNA. A total of 450,000 to 600,000 distinct CDR3 sequences appear in this sample, less than 8% of them only once. The top ten hold 10% to 15% of the sample. The sequencing here drew on PBMCs from blood, taken about 23 months after vaccination. Receptors originate from a man aged 50-75 years who received an inactivated influenza vaccine. Donor details come from another sample of the same person, matched by shared clones.

This clonotype came up a few times. The rearrangement joins TRBV14 to TRBJ2-7; D may be TRBD1 (6 bases). Germline loops: CDR1 SGHDN, CDR2 FVKESK. V was pared by 3 bases and J by 7 bases, with 13 bases between. This CDR3 is built from 13 residues. The CDR3 protein is CASSQGARGEQYF. The DNA of the CDR3 is TGTGCCAGCAGCCAGGGGGCCAGGGGTGAGCAGTACTTC.

The chain has TRBV20-1 and TRBJ2-1, with D perhaps TRBD1 (7 bases). CDR3 size: 14 residues. V lost 8 bases and J lost 4, with 18 bases in between. CDR1 and CDR2 (germline): DFQATT, SNEGSKA (reference sequence). The CDR3 nucleotides read TGCAGTACTCACACCCAGGGGGGATACAATGAGCAGTTCTTC. Protein: CSTHTQGGYNEQFF.

The chain is built from TRBV6-2 or TRBV6-3 and TRBJ2-5; no firm D call. Germline lookup yields CDR1 MNHEY and CDR2 SVGEGT. This CDR3 has 14 residues. Trimming left V 6 bases short and J 1 base short, with 12 bases between. CDR3 in amino acids: CASRTAWTQETQYF. The CDR3 bases are TGTGCCAGCAGAACAGCCTGGACCCAAGAGACCCAGTACTTC.

The table lists this clonotype with a few counts. The rearrangement links TRBV6-1 to TRBJ2-1; no reliable D call. Trimming stripped 6 bases from V and 2 bases from J, with 14 bases between. The CDR3 is 15 residues long. CDR1 and CDR2 (germline): MNHNS, SASEGT. The CDR3 here is CASRPTRETYNEQFF. CDR3 nucleotides: TGTGCCAGCAGACCTACTCGCGAAACCTACAATGAGCAGTTCTTC.

In its sample, this clonotype was seen a few times. V and J are TRBV6-2 or TRBV6-3 and TRBJ2-3; 11 bases match TRBD2. This CDR3 comprises 16 residues. Germline V lookup: CDR1 MNHEY, CDR2 SVGEGT. V lost 5 bases, J lost 4 bases, and 8 bases stayed unmatched. CDR3 in DNA: TGTGCCAGCAGTGCCAATCTAGCGGGAGGCGCAGATACGCAGTATTTT. Its translation is CASSANLAGGADTQYF.

This clonotype turned up a few times. V and J are TRBV5-1 and TRBJ1-6; TRBD1 might be the D (6 bases). The germline V gene has CDR1 SGHRS and CDR2 YFSETQ. The CDR3 length is 18 residues. Trimming removed 4 bases at V and 0 bases at J, with 17 bases between. The CDR3 DNA follows: TGCGCCAGCAGCGAAATCGGCCAGGGGAGCTCCTATAATTCACCCCTCCACTTT. Protein sequence: CASSEIGQGSSYNSPLHF.

The chain employs TRBV3-1 and TRBJ2-7; 13 bases are a match to TRBD2. V shed 4 bases and J 2 bases; nucleotides not matched to a gene: 17. Looked up from germline, CDR1 is LGHDT and CDR2 is YNNKEL (reference sequence). This CDR3 has 20 residues. CDR3: CASSPALTSGGPPRTYEQYF. DNA of the CDR3: TGTGCCAGCAGCCCCGCATTGACTAGCGGGGGGCCCCCACGAACCTACGAGCAGTACTTC.

This clonotype was seen more than once but under ten times. The chain joins TRBV28 to TRBJ1-4; possible D gene TRBD1, 5 bases. The germline CDR1 and CDR2 sequences are MDHEN and SYDVKM. The CDR3 covers 15 residues. V shed 6 bases and J shed 8 bases, with 19 bases lying between them. In nucleotides, the CDR3 is TGTGCCAGCAGAAGCCCCGGGACCGACGCGGAAAAACTGTTTTTT. Its translation: CASRSPGTDAEKLFF.

The chain is built from TRBV6-2 or TRBV6-3 and TRBJ2-7, with TRBD1 matching 11 bases. The CDR3 has 14 amino acids. Losses at the gene ends were 11 bases for V and 1 base for J; bases not matched to a gene: 7. The germline gives CDR1 MNHEY, CDR2 SVGEGT. The CDR3 sequence: CAVPGTGGSYEQYF. As DNA, the CDR3 is TGTGCCGTTCCCGGGACAGGGGGTTCCTACGAGCAGTACTTC.

This clonotype was detected many times. V and J are TRBV29-1 and TRBJ2-5; either TRBD1 or TRBD2 may supply D (7 bases each). The CDR3 runs 13 residues. From germline, CDR1 is SQVTM and CDR2 ANQGSEA. V lost 4 bases, J lost 5 bases, and 14 bases lay in between. In DNA, the CDR3 is TGCAGCGTTGGCCAGGGGGGGACGGAGACCCAGTACTTC. Translation: CSVGQGGTETQYF.

This clonotype was detected ten times or more. V usage is TRBV18 and J usage is TRBJ2-3; 7 bases align to TRBD1. The length of the CDR3 is 15 residues. CDR1 is KGHSH, CDR2 LQKENI, per germline. After removal of 8 bases from V and 0 bases from J, the junction contained 8 bases not matched to a gene. This CDR3 is CASSLRQGSTDTQYF. The CDR3 coding sequence is TGTGCCAGCAGCTTACGACAGGGTAGCACAGATACGCAGTATTTT.

Ten or more counts support this clonotype. J is TRBJ1-2 and V is TRBV5-1; D is ambiguous. Per the germline V gene, CDR1 is SGHRS and CDR2 is YFSETQ. Trimming pared 3 bases from V and 2 bases from J, leaving 8 bases between. This CDR3 is built from 13 residues. The CDR3 loop is CASSSRSNYGYTF. The DNA of the CDR3 is TGCGCCAGCAGCTCCCGGTCGAACTATGGCTACACCTTC.

This chain uses TRBV10-2 with TRBJ1-5; D gene uncertain. The germline V gene has CDR1 WSHSY and CDR2 SAAADI. The CDR3 extends over 13 amino acids. V was pared by 10 bases and J by 6 bases, with 16 bases between. As DNA, the CDR3 is TGCGCCACCGCCCTAAGCGAGGGTCAGCCCCAGCATTTT. Amino acids: CATALSEGQPQHF.

This clonotype was observed a few times. The chain recombines TRBV27 with TRBJ1-5, with TRBD1 as a possible D gene (5 bases). CDR1 and CDR2 from the germline V gene are MNHEY and SMNVEV (reference sequence). V was clipped by 11 bases and J by 3 bases, with 17 bases between them. This CDR3 has 14 residues. The CDR3 is CAGDVGEYNQPQHF. CDR3 sequence (DNA): TGTGCCGGGGATGTGGGGGAATACAATCAGCCCCAGCATTTT.